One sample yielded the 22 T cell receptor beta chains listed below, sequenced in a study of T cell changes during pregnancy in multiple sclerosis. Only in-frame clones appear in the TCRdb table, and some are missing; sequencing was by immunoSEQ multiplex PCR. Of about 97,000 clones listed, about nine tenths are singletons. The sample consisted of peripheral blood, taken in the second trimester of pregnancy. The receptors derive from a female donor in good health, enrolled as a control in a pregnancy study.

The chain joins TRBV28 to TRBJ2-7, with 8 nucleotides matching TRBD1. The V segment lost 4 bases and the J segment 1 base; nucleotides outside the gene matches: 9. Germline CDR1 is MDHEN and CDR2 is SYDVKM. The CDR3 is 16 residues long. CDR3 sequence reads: CASSSVLRTGSYEQYF. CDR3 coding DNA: TGTGCCAGCAGTTCGGTCCTCCGGACAGGGTCCTACGAGCAGTACTTC.

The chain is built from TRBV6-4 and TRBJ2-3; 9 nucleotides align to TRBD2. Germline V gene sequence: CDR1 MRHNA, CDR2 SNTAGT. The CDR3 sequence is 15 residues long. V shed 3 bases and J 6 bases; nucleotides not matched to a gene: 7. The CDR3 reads CASSDSSGDVDTQYF. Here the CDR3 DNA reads TGTGCCAGCAGTGATTCTAGCGGGGACGTGGATACGCAGTATTTT.

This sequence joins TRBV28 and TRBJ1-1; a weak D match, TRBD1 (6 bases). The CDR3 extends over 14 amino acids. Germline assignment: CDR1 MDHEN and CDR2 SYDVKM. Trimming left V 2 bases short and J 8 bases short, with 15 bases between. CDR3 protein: CASSLATGNSEAFF. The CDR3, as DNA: TGTGCCAGCAGTTTAGCGACAGGAAATTCCGAAGCTTTCTTT.

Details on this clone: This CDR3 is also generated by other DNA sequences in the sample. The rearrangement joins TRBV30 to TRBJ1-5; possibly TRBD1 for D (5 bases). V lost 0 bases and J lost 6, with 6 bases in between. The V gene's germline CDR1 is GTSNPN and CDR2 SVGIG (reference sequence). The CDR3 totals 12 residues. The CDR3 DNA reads TGTGCCTGGAGTGTGGGGGGTCAGCCCCAGCATTTT. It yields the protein CAWSVGGQPQHF. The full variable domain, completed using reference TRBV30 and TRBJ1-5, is SQTIHQWPATLVQPVGSPLSLECTVEGTSNPNLYWYRQAAGRGLQLLFYSVGIGQISSEVPQNLSASRPQDRQFILSSKKLLLSDSGFYLCAWSVGGQPQHFGDGTRLSIL.

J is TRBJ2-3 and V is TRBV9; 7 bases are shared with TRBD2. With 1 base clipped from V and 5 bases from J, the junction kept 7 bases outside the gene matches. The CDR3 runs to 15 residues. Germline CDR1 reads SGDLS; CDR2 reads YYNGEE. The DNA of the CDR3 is TGTGCCAGCAGCGTATCGGCGGGAGTTGTAGATACGCAGTATTTT. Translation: CASSVSAGVVDTQYF. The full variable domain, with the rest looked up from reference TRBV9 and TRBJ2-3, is DSGVTQTPKHLITATGQRVTLRCSPRSGDLSVYWYQQSLDQGLQFLIQYYNGEERAKGNILERFSAQQFPDLHSELNLSSLELGDSALYFCASSVSAGVVDTQYFGPGTRLTVL.

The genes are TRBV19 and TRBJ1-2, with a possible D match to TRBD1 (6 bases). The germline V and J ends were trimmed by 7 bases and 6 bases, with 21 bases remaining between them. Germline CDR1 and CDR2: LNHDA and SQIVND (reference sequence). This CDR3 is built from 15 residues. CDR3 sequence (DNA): TGTGCCAGTAAGATAGGGGGAGCGGCGGCCAATGGCTACACCTTC. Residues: CASKIGGAAANGYTF.

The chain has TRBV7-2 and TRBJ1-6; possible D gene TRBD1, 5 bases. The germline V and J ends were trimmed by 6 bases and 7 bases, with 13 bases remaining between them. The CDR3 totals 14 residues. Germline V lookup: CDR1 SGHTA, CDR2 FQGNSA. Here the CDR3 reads CASRKQVENSPLHF. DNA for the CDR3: TGTGCCAGCAGAAAACAGGTTGAAAATTCACCCCTCCACTTT.

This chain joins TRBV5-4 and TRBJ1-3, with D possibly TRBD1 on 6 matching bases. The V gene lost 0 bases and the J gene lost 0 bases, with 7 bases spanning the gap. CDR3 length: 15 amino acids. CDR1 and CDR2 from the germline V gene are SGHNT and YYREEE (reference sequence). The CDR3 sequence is CASSLEQGSGNTIYF. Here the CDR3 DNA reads TGTGCCAGCAGCTTGGAACAGGGCTCTGGAAACACCATATATTTT.

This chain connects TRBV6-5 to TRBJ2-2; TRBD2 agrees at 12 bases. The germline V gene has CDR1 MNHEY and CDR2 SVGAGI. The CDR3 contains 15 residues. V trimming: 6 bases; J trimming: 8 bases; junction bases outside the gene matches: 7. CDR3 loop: CASSATSGGTGELFF. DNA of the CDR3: TGTGCCAGCAGCGCGACTAGCGGGGGAACGGGGGAGCTGTTTTTT.

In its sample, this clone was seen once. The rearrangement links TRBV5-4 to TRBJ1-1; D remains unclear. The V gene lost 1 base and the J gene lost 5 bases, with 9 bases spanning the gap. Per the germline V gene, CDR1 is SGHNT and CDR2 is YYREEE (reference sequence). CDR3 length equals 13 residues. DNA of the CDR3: TGTGCCAGCAGCTTGAGAGGGCGGACTGAAGCTTTCTTT. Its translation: CASSLRGRTEAFF.

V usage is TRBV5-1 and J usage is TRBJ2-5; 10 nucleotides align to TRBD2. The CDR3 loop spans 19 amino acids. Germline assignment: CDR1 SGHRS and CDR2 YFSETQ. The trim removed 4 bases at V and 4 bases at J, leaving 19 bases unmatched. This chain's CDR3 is CASSPSPRSSGGEGETQYF. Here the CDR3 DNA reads TGCGCCAGCAGCCCATCCCCCCGATCGAGCGGGGGGGAGGGAGAGACCCAGTACTTC.

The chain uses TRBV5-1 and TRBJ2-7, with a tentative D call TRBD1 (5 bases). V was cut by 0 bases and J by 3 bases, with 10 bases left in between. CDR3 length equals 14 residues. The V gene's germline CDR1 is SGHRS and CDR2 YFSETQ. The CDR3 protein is CASSLGAGIYEQYF. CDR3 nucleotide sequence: TGCGCCAGCAGCTTGGGGGCAGGGATCTACGAGCAGTACTTC.

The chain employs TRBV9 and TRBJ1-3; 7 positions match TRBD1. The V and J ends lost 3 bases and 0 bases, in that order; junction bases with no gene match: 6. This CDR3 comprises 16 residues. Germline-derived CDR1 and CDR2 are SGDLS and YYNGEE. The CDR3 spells CASSGIDRDSGNTIYF. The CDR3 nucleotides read TGTGCCAGCAGCGGCATAGACAGGGACTCTGGAAACACCATATATTTT.

The CDR3 sequence: CASSLGLAGGADTQYF. The CDR3, as DNA: TGTGCCAGCAGCCTCGGGCTAGCGGGGGGGGCAGATACGCAGTATTTT. V is TRBV7-2 and J is TRBJ2-3, with 12 positions matching TRBD2. The CDR3 consists of 16 residues. The junction had 7 bases not matched to a gene; V was cut back by 5 bases and J by 4 bases. Germline CDR1 SGHTA, CDR2 FQGNSA. Filled out from reference TRBV7-2 and TRBJ2-3, the complete variable domain reads GAGVSQSPSNKVTEKGKDVELRCDPISGHTALYWYRQSLGQGLEFLIYFQGNSAPDKSGLPSDRFSAERTGGSVSTLTIQRTQQEDSAVYLCASSLGLAGGADTQYFGPGTRLTVL.

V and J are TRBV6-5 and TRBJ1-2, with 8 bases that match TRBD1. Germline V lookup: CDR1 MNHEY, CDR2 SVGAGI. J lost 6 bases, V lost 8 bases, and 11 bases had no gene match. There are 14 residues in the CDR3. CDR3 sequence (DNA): TGTGCCAGCGTACACCGGGACAGGTCAAATGGCTACACCTTC. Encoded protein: CASVHRDRSNGYTF.

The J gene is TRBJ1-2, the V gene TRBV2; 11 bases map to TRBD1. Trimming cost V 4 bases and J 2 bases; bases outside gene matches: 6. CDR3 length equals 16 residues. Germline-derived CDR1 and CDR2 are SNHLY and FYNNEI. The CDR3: CASSGERDRGNYGYTF. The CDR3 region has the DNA TGTGCCAGCAGTGGAGAGCGGGACAGGGGGAACTATGGCTACACCTTC.

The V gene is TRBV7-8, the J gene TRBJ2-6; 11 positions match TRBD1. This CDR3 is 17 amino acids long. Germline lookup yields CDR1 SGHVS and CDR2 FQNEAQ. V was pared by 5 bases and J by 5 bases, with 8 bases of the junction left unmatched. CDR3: CASSPWTGGDRANVLTF. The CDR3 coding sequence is TGTGCCAGCAGCCCCTGGACAGGGGGCGATAGGGCCAACGTCCTGACTTTC.

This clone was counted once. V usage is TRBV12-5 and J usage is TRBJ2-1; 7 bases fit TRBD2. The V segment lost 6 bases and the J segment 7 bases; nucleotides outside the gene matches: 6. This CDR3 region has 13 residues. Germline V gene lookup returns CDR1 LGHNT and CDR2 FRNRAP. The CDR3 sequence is CASGGPGGNEQFF. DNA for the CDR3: TGTGCTAGTGGAGGTCCCGGGGGGAATGAGCAGTTCTTC.

Here the CDR3 reads CASSQDKQVPYNEQFF. The CDR3, as DNA: TGCGCCAGCAGCCAAGACAAACAGGTACCCTACAATGAGCAGTTCTTC. The rearrangement links TRBV4-1 to TRBJ2-1, with a weak D call TRBD1 (5 bases). Germline assignment: CDR1 MGHRA and CDR2 YSYEKL. The CDR3 spans 16 residues. The V end was cut by 0 bases, the J end by 2 bases, with 11 bases between.

This CDR3 is CSVDGGYNEQFF. The CDR3 coding sequence is TGCAGCGTTGACGGGGGGTACAATGAGCAGTTCTTC. The chain links TRBV29-1 to TRBJ2-1, with TRBD2 matching 7 bases. The ends lost 3 bases at V and 4 bases at J; junction bases unmatched: 0. The CDR3 consists of 12 residues. Germline V gives CDR1 SQVTM, CDR2 ANQGSEA.

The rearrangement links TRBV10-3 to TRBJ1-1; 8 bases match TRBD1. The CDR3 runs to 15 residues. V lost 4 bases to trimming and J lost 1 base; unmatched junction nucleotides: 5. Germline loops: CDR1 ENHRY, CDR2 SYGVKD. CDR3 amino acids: CAISARQGQNTEAFF. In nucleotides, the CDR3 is TGTGCCATCAGTGCGAGACAGGGGCAGAACACTGAAGCTTTCTTT.

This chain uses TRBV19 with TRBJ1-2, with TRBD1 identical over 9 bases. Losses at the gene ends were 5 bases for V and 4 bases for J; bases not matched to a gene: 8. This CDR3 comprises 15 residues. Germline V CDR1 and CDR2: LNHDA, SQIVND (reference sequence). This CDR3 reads CASSLSGTGTYGYTF. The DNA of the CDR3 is TGTGCCAGTAGTTTGTCCGGGACAGGGACCTATGGCTACACCTTC.